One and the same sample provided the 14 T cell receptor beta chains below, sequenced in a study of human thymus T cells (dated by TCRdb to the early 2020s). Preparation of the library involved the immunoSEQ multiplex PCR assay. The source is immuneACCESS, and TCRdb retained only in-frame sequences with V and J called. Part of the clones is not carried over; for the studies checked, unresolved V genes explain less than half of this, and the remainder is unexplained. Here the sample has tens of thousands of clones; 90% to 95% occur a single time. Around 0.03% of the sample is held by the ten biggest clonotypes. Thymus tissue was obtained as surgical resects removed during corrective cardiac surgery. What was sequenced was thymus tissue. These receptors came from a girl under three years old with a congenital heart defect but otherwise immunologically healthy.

The CDR3 is CASSPTRSIEKLFF. The CDR3 DNA follows: TGTGCCAGCAGCCCGACCCGATCTATCGAAAAACTGTTTTTT. This chain connects TRBV11-1 to TRBJ1-4; the D is unclear. CDR3 length: 14 amino acids. Trimming removed 5 bases at V and 8 bases at J, with 15 bases between. Looked up from germline, CDR1 is SGHAT and CDR2 is FQDESV (reference sequence).

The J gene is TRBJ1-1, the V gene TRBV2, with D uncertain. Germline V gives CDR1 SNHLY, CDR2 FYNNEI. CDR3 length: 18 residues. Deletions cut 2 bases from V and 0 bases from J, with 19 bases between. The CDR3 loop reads CASSEPFLIGSLNTEAFF. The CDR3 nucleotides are TGTGCCAGCAGTGAACCTTTCTTAATTGGGAGCCTGAACACTGAAGCTTTCTTT.

The DNA for the CDR3 is TGTGCCAGCAGCCAAGTAGGGACAGACGGTGGCTACACCTTC. Amino acid sequence: CASSQVGTDGGYTF. The rearrangement joins TRBV4-2 to TRBJ1-2; 7 bases match TRBD1. The CDR3 contains 14 residues. V lost 1 base, J lost 7 bases, and 6 bases stayed unmatched. Germline V gene lookup returns CDR1 LGHNA and CDR2 YNFKEQ.

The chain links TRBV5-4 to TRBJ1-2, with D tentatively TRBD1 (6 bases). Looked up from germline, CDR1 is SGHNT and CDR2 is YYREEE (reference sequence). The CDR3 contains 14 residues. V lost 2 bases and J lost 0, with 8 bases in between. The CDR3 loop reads CASSLDRPNYGYTF. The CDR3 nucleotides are TGTGCCAGCAGCTTAGACAGGCCTAACTATGGCTACACCTTC.

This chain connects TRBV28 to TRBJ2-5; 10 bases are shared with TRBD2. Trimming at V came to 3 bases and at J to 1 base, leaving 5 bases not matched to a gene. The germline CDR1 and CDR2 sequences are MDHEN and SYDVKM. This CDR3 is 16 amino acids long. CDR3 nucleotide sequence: TGTGCCAGCAGTTTTTGGAGCGGGAGGGGCCAAGAGACCCAGTACTTC. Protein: CASSFWSGRGQETQYF.

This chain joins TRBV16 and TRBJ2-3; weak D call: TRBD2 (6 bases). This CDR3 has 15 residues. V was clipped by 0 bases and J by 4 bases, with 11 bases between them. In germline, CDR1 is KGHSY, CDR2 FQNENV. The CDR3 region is CASSQSFREADTQYF. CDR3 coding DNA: TGTGCCAGCAGCCAATCGTTCAGGGAGGCAGATACGCAGTATTTT. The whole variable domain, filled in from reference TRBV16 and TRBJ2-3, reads GEEVAQTPKHLVRGEGQKAKLYCAPIKGHSYVFWYQQVLKNEFKFLISFQNENVFDETGMPKERFSAKCLPNSPCSLEIQATKLEDSAVYFCASSQSFREADTQYFGPGTRLTVL.

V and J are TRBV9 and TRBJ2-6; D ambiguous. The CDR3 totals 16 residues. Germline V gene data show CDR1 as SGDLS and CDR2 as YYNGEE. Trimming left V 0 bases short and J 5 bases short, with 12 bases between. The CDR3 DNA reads TGTGCCAGCAGCGTAGACGGTTTGTTGTGGGCCAACGTCCTGACTTTC. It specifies CASSVDGLLWANVLTF.

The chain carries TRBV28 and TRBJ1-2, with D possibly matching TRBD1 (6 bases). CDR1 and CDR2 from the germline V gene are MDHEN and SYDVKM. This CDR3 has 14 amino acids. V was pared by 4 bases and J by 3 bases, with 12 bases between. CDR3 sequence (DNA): TGTGCCAGCAGTTCATCACAGGGTTACTATGGCTACACCTTC. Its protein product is CASSSSQGYYGYTF.

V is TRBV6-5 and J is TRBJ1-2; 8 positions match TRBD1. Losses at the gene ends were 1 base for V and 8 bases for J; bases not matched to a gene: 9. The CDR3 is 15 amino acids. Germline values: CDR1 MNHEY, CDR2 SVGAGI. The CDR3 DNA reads TGTGCCAGCAGTTACTGGGACAGGTGGGGAGGGGGCTACACCTTC. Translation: CASSYWDRWGGGYTF.

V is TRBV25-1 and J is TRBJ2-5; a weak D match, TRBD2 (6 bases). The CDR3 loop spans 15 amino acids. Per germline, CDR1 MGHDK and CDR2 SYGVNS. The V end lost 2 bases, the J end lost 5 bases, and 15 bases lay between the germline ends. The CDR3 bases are TGTGCCAGCAGTGAAGGAACGGGGGTATGGGAGACCCAGTACTTC. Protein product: CASSEGTGVWETQYF.

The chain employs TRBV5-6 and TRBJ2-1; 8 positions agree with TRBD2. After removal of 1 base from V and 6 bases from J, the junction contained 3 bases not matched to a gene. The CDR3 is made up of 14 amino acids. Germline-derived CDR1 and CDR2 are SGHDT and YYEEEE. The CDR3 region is CASSLYGTSNEQFF. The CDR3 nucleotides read TGTGCCAGCAGCTTGTATGGGACTAGCAATGAGCAGTTCTTC. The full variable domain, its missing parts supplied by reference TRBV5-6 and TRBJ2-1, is DAGVTQSPTHLIKTRGQQVTLRCSPKSGHDTVSWYQQALGQGPQFIFQYYEEEERQRGNFPDRFSGHQFPNYSSELNVNALLLGDSALYLCASSLYGTSNEQFFGPGTRLTVL.

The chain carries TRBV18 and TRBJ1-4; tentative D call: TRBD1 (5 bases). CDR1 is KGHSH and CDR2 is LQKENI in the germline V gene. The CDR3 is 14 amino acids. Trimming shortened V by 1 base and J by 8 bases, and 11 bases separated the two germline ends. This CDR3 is CASSPRGRGEKLFF. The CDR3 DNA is TGTGCCAGCTCACCACGGGGACGAGGGGAAAAACTGTTTTTT.

CDR3 nucleotide sequence: TGCAGTGCTAGAGATAGTCCAGAGCAGTTCTTC. Translated: CSARDSPEQFF. This rearrangement joins TRBV20-1 to TRBJ2-1; D uncertain. Trimming stripped 0 bases from V and 10 bases from J, with 7 bases between. Germline V gene lookup returns CDR1 DFQATT and CDR2 SNEGSKA (reference sequence). The CDR3 is 11 residues long.

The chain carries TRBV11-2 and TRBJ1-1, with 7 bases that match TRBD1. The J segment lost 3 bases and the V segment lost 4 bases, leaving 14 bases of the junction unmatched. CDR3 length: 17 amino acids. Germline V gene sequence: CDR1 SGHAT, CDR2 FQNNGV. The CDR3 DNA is TGTGCCAGCAGCTCGCCCTATACCGGGACAGTTTACACTGAAGCTTTCTTT. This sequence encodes CASSSPYTGTVYTEAFF.